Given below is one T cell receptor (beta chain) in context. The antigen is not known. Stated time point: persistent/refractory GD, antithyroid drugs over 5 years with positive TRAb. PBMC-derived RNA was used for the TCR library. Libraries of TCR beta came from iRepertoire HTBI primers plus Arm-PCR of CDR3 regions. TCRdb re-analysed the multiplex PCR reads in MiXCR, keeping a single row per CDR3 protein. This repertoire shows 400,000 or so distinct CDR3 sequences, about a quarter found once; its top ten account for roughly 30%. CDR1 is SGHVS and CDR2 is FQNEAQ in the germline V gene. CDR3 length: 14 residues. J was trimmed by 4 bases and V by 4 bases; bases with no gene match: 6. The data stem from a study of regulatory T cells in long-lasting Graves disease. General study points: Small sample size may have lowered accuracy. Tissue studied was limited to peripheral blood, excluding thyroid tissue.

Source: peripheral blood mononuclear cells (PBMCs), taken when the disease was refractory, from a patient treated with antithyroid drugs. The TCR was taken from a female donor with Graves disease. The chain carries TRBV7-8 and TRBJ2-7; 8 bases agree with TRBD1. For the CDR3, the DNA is TGTGCCAGCAGCTCGGACAGGGTGGGATACGAGCAGTACTTC. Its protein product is CASSSDRVGYEQYF.